The 21 T cell receptor beta chains reported below all come from one sample, sequenced in a study of blood T cell repertoires in COVID-19. The protocol was immunoSEQ multiplex PCR, while the TCRdb copy is restricted to in-frame clones and leaves out a portion. The sample carries hundreds of thousands of clones, about nine tenths recorded once. Sequenced: PBMCs or T cells enriched from blood (not recorded which). Receptors originate from a woman aged 50 to 60 who had recovered from COVID-19.

The J gene is TRBJ2-2, the V gene TRBV27, with D perhaps TRBD2 (5 bases). The CDR3 extends over 13 amino acids. V was shortened by 3 bases and J by 6 bases, with 8 bases between the two germline ends. Germline V gene data show CDR1 as MNHEY and CDR2 as SMNVEV (reference sequence). CDR3 nucleotides: TGTGCCAGCAGTTTCGGAGGCCCCGGGGAGCTGTTTTTT. It specifies CASSFGGPGELFF.

The chain has TRBV5-1 and TRBJ1-1, with 7 bases aligning to TRBD1. V was pared by 4 bases and J by 0 bases, with 9 bases of the junction left unmatched. This CDR3 spans 16 amino acids. The germline CDR1 and CDR2 sequences are SGHRS and YFSETQ. Here the CDR3 reads CASSVRDREMNTEAFF. Written as DNA, the CDR3 is TGCGCCAGCAGCGTACGGGACAGAGAGATGAACACTGAAGCTTTCTTT.

V is TRBV7-3 and J is TRBJ2-1, with D possibly matching TRBD2 (5 bases). Germline V gives CDR1 SGHTA, CDR2 FQGTGA. The CDR3 spans 14 residues. V shed 0 bases and J shed 2 bases, with 5 bases lying between them. The CDR3 region is CASSLTSAYNEQFF. DNA for the CDR3: TGTGCCAGCAGCTTAACTAGCGCCTACAATGAGCAGTTCTTC.

The chain is built from TRBV4-3 and TRBJ2-1; D possibly corresponds to TRBD2 (6 bases). Germline V gene sequence: CDR1 LGHNA, CDR2 YSLEER. This CDR3 contains 17 residues. The V and J ends lost 0 bases and 4 bases respectively, with 16 bases between them. CDR3 in DNA: TGCGCCAGCAGCCAAGAATCAGGGCCTAGCGTATACAATGAGCAGTTCTTC. It specifies CASSQESGPSVYNEQFF.

The chain is built from TRBV25-1 and TRBJ1-1, with D hard to call. Germline loops: CDR1 MGHDK, CDR2 SYGVNS. Trimming took 3 bases from V and 0 from J, leaving 11 bases between them. The CDR3 runs to 15 residues. CDR3 sequence reads: CASSDSRKLNTEAFF. As DNA, the CDR3 is TGTGCCAGCAGTGATAGCCGGAAACTGAACACTGAAGCTTTCTTT.

The gene calls are TRBV5-6 and TRBJ1-6, with D hard to call. Germline V gives CDR1 SGHDT, CDR2 YYEEEE. The V end was cut by 0 bases, the J end by 8 bases, with 12 bases between. There are 15 residues in the CDR3. The CDR3 DNA reads TGTGCCAGCAGCTTGGGACCGCCGAGGGATTCACCCCTCCACTTT. It codes for CASSLGPPRDSPLHF.

The chain couples TRBV14 to TRBJ2-3; D unclear. Trimming removed 5 bases at V and 4 bases at J, with 19 bases between. Germline CDR1 SGHDN, CDR2 FVKESK. The CDR3 has 16 amino acids. This CDR3 reads CASSKLSPVDADTQYF. The CDR3 DNA follows: TGTGCCAGCAGCAAACTAAGTCCCGTAGACGCAGATACGCAGTATTTT.

DNA for the CDR3: TGTGCCAGCAGCGGACTAGCGGGGATAGCCAAAAACATTCAGTACTTC. Translation gives CASSGLAGIAKNIQYF. This chain uses TRBV13 with TRBJ2-4; TRBD2 aligns across 12 bases. CDR1 PRHDT and CDR2 FYEKMQ come from the germline V gene (reference sequence). The CDR3 length is 16 residues. Trimming at V came to 5 bases and at J to 0 bases, leaving 2 bases not matched to a gene.

V and J are TRBV6-5 and TRBJ1-5; 9 nucleotides align to TRBD1. Trimming took 4 bases from V and 6 from J; bases not matched to a gene: 7. The CDR3 covers 15 residues. Germline assignment: CDR1 MNHEY and CDR2 SVGAGI. CDR3 nucleotides: TGTGCCAGCAGTTCGGACAGGGGAAAGGGTCAGCCCCAGCATTTT. Its translation is CASSSDRGKGQPQHF.

This sequence joins TRBV20-1 and TRBJ2-6; no definite D call. In germline, CDR1 is DFQATT, CDR2 SNEGSKA (reference sequence). Deletions cut 3 bases from V and 3 bases from J, with 6 bases between. The CDR3 totals 13 residues. The DNA for the CDR3 is TGCAGTGCTAGTTTCCGTGGGGCCAACGTCCTGACTTTC. This gives the protein CSASFRGANVLTF.

V and J are TRBV5-1 and TRBJ2-2; a possible D gene is TRBD2 (7 bases). The CDR3 contains 17 residues. Germline loops: CDR1 SGHRS, CDR2 YFSETQ. V dropped 0 bases and J dropped 3 bases, with 15 bases sitting between them. CDR3 DNA sequence: TGCGCCAGCAGCTTGGCGGGGGGCGAGTACGACACCGGGGAGCTGTTTTTT. Translating it yields CASSLAGGEYDTGELFF.

This clone was counted once. The genes are TRBV4-2 and TRBJ1-1; a weak D match, TRBD1 (6 bases). With 1 base removed from V and 4 bases from J, the gap between germline ends came to 13 bases. Germline V gene sequence: CDR1 LGHNA, CDR2 YNFKEQ. The CDR3 extends over 15 amino acids. The CDR3: CASSQVGGTGTEAFF. Here the CDR3 DNA reads TGTGCCAGCAGCCAAGTTGGGGGCACAGGCACTGAAGCTTTCTTT.

This chain links TRBV6-5 with TRBJ1-1, with D perhaps matching TRBD1 (5 bases). Germline V gene sequence: CDR1 MNHEY, CDR2 SVGAGI. Trimming shortened V by 6 bases and J by 4 bases, and 12 bases separated the two germline ends. This CDR3 region has 13 residues. The CDR3 region is CASSLYQGTEAFF. CDR3 DNA sequence: TGTGCCAGCAGCCTATACCAGGGCACTGAAGCTTTCTTT.

The chain joins TRBV30 to TRBJ2-7; 13 bases match TRBD2. The CDR3 consists of 13 residues. CDR1 is GTSNPN, CDR2 SVGIG, per germline (reference sequence). The V gene end was trimmed by 5 bases and the J gene end by 4 bases; junction bases not matched to a gene: 2. The CDR3 sequence is CAWGLAGEYEQYF. CDR3 nucleotide sequence: TGTGCCTGGGGACTAGCGGGAGAATACGAGCAGTACTTC.

V usage is TRBV15 and J usage is TRBJ2-7, with TRBD2 matching 13 bases. CDR1 and CDR2 (germline): LNHNV, YYDKDF (reference sequence). The CDR3 is made up of 16 amino acids. Unmatched junction bases numbered 5, after V lost 1 base and J lost 5 bases. The CDR3 reads CATSRGGLAGRNEQYF. CDR3 sequence (DNA): TGTGCCACCAGCAGAGGGGGACTAGCGGGGAGAAACGAGCAGTACTTC.

The rearrangement uses TRBV29-1 and TRBJ1-5; TRBD1 aligns across 9 bases. This CDR3 spans 12 amino acids. Germline CDR1 is SQVTM and CDR2 is ANQGSEA. The V gene end was trimmed by 4 bases and the J gene end by 5 bases; junction bases not matched to a gene: 0. The CDR3, as DNA: TGCAGCGTTGGACAGGGGGATCAGCCCCAGCATTTT. Amino acid sequence: CSVGQGDQPQHF.

This clone was counted once. This chain links TRBV10-2 with TRBJ1-1, with D maybe TRBD1 (6 bases). The length of the CDR3 is 12 residues. V was trimmed by 8 bases and J by 6 bases, leaving 13 bases between them. Germline V CDR1 and CDR2: WSHSY, SAAADI. The CDR3 bases are TGCGCCAGCTCCACAGGGTTTGCTGAAGCTTTCTTT. Its protein product is CASSTGFAEAFF.

The chain is built from TRBV28 and TRBJ1-2; D gene uncertain. This CDR3 has 13 residues. Germline V gene lookup returns CDR1 MDHEN and CDR2 SYDVKM. The V and J ends lost 7 bases and 0 bases respectively, with 9 bases between them. In nucleotides, the CDR3 is TGTGCCAGCAAATCAACAGCTAACTATGGCTACACCTTC. Translating gives CASKSTANYGYTF.

This rearrangement joins TRBV19 to TRBJ1-4; D gene uncertain. This CDR3 is built from 14 residues. Trimming pared 4 bases from V and 0 bases from J, leaving 6 bases between. The germline gives CDR1 LNHDA, CDR2 SQIVND (reference sequence). The CDR3 here is CASSNIATNEKLFF. The CDR3 coding sequence is TGTGCCAGTAGTAACATTGCAACTAATGAAAAACTGTTTTTT.

V and J are TRBV6-5 and TRBJ2-1, with 9 bases identical to TRBD1. The ends lost 6 bases at V and 5 bases at J; junction bases unmatched: 8. CDR1 MNHEY and CDR2 SVGAGI come from the germline V gene. The length of the CDR3 is 15 residues. The CDR3 bases are TGTGCCAGCAGCCACGGACAGGGGCGAAACAATGAGCAGTTCTTC. Its translation: CASSHGQGRNNEQFF.

The chain has TRBV29-1 and TRBJ1-2; no clear D gene. Germline V lookup: CDR1 SQVTM, CDR2 ANQGSEA. The CDR3 has 13 amino acids. V was cut by 4 bases and J by 3 bases, with 12 bases left in between. CDR3 in amino acids: CSVVGGGDYGYTF. The CDR3 DNA sequence: TGCAGCGTTGTCGGCGGAGGAGACTATGGCTACACCTTC.